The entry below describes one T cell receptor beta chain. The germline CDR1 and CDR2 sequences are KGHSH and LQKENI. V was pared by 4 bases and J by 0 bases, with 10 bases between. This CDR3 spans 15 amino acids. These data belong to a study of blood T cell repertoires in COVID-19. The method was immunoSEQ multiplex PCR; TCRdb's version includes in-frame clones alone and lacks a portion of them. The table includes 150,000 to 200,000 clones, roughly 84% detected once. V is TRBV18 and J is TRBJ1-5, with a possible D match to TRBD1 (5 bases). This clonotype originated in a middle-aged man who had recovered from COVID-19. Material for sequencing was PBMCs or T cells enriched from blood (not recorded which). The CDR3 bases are TGTGCCAGCTCACTTCGGGGGGATAGCAATCAGCCCCAGCATTTT. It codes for CASSLRGDSNQPQHF. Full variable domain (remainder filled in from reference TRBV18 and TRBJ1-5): NAGVMQNPRHLVRRRGQEARLRCSPMKGHSHVYWYRQLPEEGLKFMVYLQKENIIDESGMPKERFSAEFPKEGPSILRIQQVVRGDSAAYFCASSLRGDSNQPQHFGDGTRLSIL.